These T cell receptor beta chains were read from a single sample in a study of OX40 agonist ivuxolimab in advanced cancers. The protocol was immunoSEQ multiplex PCR, while the TCRdb copy is restricted to in-frame clones and leaves out a portion. Among over 65,000 clones listed, around nine tenths were seen once. Source: CD4+ or CD8+ T cells sorted from blood, taken in a trial of the OX40 agonist ivuxolimab. These receptors were taken from an adult with an advanced solid tumor such as melanoma, head and neck, liver or kidney cancer. Both conserved end residues are trimmed from each CDR3.

v_gene: TRBV7-3
j_gene: TRBJ2-1
CDR3aa: ASSLIAGGLGEQF

v_gene: TRBV18
j_gene: TRBJ2-4
CDR3aa: ASSLVQDVANIQY

v_gene: TRBV4-1
j_gene: TRBJ2-1
CDR3aa: ASSLIGLAGFNEQF

v_gene: TRBV7-2
j_gene: TRBJ2-7
CDR3aa: ASSFGGQGSYEQY

v_gene: TRBV5-8
j_gene: TRBJ1-3
CDR3aa: ASSWTSGNTIY

v_gene: TRBV5-4
j_gene: TRBJ2-7
CDR3aa: ASSLAGIAYEQY

v_gene: TRBV7-2
j_gene: TRBJ2-2
CDR3aa: ASQTDLTGELF

v_gene: TRBV6-5
j_gene: TRBJ2-7
CDR3aa: ASKGVGTGTYEQY

v_gene: TRBV5-5
j_gene: TRBJ2-1
CDR3aa: ASSLTSGSTSEQF

v_gene: TRBV18
j_gene: TRBJ2-3
CDR3aa: ASSPGLTPDTQY

v_gene: TRBV2
j_gene: TRBJ2-7
CDR3aa: ASSVRTEQY

v_gene: TRBV7-9
j_gene: TRBJ2-7
CDR3aa: ASSPGRLYEQY

v_gene: TRBV7-2
j_gene: TRBJ2-2
CDR3aa: ASSLSTGELF

v_gene: TRBV6-5
j_gene: TRBJ2-1
CDR3aa: ASSPSPLYNEQF

v_gene: TRBV6-7
j_gene: TRBJ2-7
CDR3aa: ASSTTGEGPYEQY

v_gene: TRBV9
j_gene: TRBJ2-5
CDR3aa: ASSVAAVGGDRQY

v_gene: TRBV10-2
j_gene: TRBJ2-5
CDR3aa: ASSRGVAGGIPETQY

v_gene: TRBV18
j_gene: TRBJ1-3
CDR3aa: ASSEDRAGNTIY

v_gene: TRBV5-1
j_gene: TRBJ2-1
CDR3aa: ASSLGAGVVGEQF

v_gene: TRBV2
j_gene: TRBJ1-1
CDR3aa: ASSPWGGQNTEAF

v_gene: TRBV19
j_gene: TRBJ2-7
CDR3aa: ASSIDGQNQEQY

v_gene: TRBV2
j_gene: TRBJ1-6
CDR3aa: ASTLQSSYNSPLH

v_gene: TRBV19
j_gene: TRBJ2-5
CDR3aa: ASSTWTVETQY

v_gene: TRBV6-6
j_gene: TRBJ2-6
CDR3aa: ASSQTSSGANVLT

v_gene: TRBV25-1
j_gene: TRBJ1-1
CDR3aa: ASSESVVVGTEAF

v_gene: TRBV27
j_gene: TRBJ2-1
CDR3aa: ASSLNRGAYNEQF

v_gene: TRBV6-5
j_gene: TRBJ1-2
CDR3aa: ASSEGHNYGYT